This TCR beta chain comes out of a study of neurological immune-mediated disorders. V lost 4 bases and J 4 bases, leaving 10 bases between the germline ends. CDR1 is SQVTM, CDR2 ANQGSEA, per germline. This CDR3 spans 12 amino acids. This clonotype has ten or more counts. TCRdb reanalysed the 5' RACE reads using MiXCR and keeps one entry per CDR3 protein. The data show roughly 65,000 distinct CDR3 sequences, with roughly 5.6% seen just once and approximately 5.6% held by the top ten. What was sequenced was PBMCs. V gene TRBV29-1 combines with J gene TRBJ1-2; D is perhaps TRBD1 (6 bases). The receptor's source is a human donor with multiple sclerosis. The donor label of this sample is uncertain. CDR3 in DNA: TGCAGCGTTGCCCGGGACACCTATGGCTACACCTTC. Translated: CSVARDTYGYTF. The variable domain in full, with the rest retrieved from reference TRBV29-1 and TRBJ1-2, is SAVISQKPSRDICQRGTSLTIQCQVDSQVTMMFWYRQQPGQSLTLIATANQGSEATYESGFVIDKFPISRPNLTFSTLTVSNMSPEDSSIYLCSVARDTYGYTFGSGTRLTVV.